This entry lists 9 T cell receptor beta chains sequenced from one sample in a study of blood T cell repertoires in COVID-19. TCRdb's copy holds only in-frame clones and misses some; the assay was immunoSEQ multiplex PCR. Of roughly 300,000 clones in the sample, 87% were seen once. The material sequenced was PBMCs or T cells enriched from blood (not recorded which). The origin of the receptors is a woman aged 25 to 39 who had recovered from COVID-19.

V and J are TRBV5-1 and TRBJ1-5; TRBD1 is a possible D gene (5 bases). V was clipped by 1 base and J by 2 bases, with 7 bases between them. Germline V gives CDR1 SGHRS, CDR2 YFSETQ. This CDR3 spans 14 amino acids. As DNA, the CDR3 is TGCGCCAGCAGCTTGTCGGGGGGCAATCAGCCCCAGCATTTT. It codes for CASSLSGGNQPQHF.

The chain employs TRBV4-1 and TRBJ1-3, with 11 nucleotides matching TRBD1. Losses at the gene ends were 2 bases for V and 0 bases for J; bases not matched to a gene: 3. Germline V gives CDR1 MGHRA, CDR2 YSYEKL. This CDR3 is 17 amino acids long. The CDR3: CASSQWGQGVSGNTIYF. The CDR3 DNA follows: TGCGCCAGCAGCCAATGGGGACAGGGGGTCTCTGGAAACACCATATATTTT.

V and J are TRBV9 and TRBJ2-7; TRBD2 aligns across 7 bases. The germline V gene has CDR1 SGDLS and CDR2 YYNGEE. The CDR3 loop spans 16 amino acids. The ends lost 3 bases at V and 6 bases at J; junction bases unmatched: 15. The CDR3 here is CASSEGAGTTISEQYF. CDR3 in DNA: TGTGCCAGCAGCGAGGGAGCCGGGACTACCATCTCCGAGCAGTACTTC. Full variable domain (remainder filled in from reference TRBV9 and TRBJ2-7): DSGVTQTPKHLITATGQRVTLRCSPRSGDLSVYWYQQSLDQGLQFLIQYYNGEERAKGNILERFSAQQFPDLHSELNLSSLELGDSALYFCASSEGAGTTISEQYFGPGTRLTVT.

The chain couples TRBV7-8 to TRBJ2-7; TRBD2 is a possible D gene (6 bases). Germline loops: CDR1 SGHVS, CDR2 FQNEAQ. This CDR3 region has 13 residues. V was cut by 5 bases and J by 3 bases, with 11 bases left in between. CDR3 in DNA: TGTGCCAGCAGCCCAGGGACTGACTACGAGCAGTACTTC. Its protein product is CASSPGTDYEQYF.

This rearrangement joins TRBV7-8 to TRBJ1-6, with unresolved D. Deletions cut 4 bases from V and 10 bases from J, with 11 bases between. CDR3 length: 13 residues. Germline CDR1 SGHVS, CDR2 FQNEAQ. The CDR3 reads CASSSARESPLHF. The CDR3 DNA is TGTGCCAGCAGCTCGGCGAGGGAATCACCCCTCCACTTT.

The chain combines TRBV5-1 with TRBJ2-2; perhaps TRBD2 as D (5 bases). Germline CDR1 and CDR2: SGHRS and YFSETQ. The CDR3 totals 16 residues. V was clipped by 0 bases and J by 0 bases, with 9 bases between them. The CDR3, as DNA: TGCGCCAGCAGCTTGGACAGACTAACGAACACCGGGGAGCTGTTTTTT. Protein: CASSLDRLTNTGELFF.

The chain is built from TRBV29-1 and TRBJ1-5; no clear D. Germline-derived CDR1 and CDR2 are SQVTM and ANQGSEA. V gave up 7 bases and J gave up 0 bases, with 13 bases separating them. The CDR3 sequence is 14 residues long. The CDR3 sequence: CSGLVASSNQPQHF. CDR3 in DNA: TGCAGCGGTTTGGTGGCATCTAGCAATCAGCCCCAGCATTTT. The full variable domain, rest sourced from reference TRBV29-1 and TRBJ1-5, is SAVISQKPSRDICQRGTSLTIQCQVDSQVTMMFWYRQQPGQSLTLIATANQGSEATYESGFVIDKFPISRPNLTFSTLTVSNMSPEDSSIYLCSGLVASSNQPQHFGDGTRLSIL.

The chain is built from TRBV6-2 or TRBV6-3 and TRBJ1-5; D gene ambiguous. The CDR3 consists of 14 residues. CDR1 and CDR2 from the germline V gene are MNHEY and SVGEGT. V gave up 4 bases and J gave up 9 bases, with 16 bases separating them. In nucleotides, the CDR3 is TGTGCCAGCAGTTCCCTAATACATAGCAGGCCCCAGCATTTT. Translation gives CASSSLIHSRPQHF.

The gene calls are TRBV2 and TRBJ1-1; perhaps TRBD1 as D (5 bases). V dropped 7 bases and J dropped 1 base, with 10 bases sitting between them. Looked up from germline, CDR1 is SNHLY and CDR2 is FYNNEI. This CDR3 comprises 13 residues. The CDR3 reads CASKPRENTEAFF. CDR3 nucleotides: TGTGCCAGCAAACCCAGGGAGAACACTGAAGCTTTCTTT.